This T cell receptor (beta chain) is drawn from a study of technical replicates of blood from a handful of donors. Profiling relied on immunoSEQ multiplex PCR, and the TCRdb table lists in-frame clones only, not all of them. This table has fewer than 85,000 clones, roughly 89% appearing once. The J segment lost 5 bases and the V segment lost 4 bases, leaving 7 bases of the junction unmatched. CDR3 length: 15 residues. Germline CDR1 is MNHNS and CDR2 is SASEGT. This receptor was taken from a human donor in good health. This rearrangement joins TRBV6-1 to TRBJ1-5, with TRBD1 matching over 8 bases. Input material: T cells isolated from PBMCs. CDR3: CASSVGTGWYQPQHF. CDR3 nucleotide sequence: TGTGCCAGCAGTGTAGGGACAGGTTGGTATCAGCCCCAGCATTTT.